Listed below are T cell receptor beta chains from one sample, sequenced in a study of patients and donors after allogeneic stem cell transplantation. TCRdb processed the RT-PCR reads anew with MiXCR; each CDR3 protein has one entry. The repertoire has over 150,000 distinct CDR3 sequences, about 29% of them found once; the top ten carry 3.2%. What was sequenced was blood, either unsorted or a sorted T cell fraction (not recorded which). The receptors derive from a human donor who was either an allogeneic HSCT recipient or a stem cell or donor lymphocyte infusion donor (not recorded which). It is not recorded whose cells these are; they may come from a transplant donor. Each CDR3 is given with its conserved first and last residue. D genes are given only for firm matches. Clone size is given for some rows only: seen once, a few or many times, or a class if the clone is expanded.

>TRBJ2-7|TRBD2|.|TRBV5-1
CASSFGTSGSSAYEQYF
TGCGCCAGCAGCTTTGGGACTAGCGGGAGCTCGGCCTACGAGCAGTACTTC
>TRBJ1-1|.|.|TRBV10-3
CAISETESGAFF
TGTGCCATCAGTGAGACAGAATCAGGGGCTTTCTTT
>TRBJ2-1|.|few|TRBV12-3/TRBV12-4
CASSWKDDGYNEQFF
TGTGCCAGCAGTTGGAAAGACGACGGCTACAATGAGCAGTTCTTC
>TRBJ2-1|.|.|TRBV5-8
CASSRTGTTYNEQFF
TGTGCCAGCAGCCGAACCGGGACAACCTACAATGAGCAGTTCTTC
>TRBJ2-1|.|.|TRBV4-1
CASSQGPTSRNEQFF
TGCGCCAGCAGCCAAGGACCGACATCGCGTAATGAGCAGTTCTTC
>TRBJ2-7|.|.|TRBV20-1
CSAINVGLRGSYEQYF
TGCAGTGCTATTAACGTCGGACTGCGGGGATCCTACGAGCAGTACTTC
>TRBJ1-3|.|many|TRBV5-1
CASRRGGGPGNTIYF
TGCGCCAGCAGGAGGGGAGGTGGACCTGGAAACACCATATATTTT
>TRBJ1-2|.|many|TRBV4-2
CASSQDEVQSYGYTF
TGTGCCAGCAGCCAAGATGAGGTCCAATCCTATGGCTACACCTTC
>TRBJ2-7|TRBD2|.|TRBV7-9
CASSFLRGGYEQYF
TGTGCCAGCAGCTTTCTCCGCGGGGGCTACGAGCAGTACTTC
>TRBJ2-1|.|few|TRBV28
CASSWRTIFDEQFF
TGTGCCAGCAGTTGGCGGACTATATTCGATGAGCAGTTCTTC
>TRBJ2-1|.|.|TRBV7-9
CASSGFAGFNEQFF
TGTGCCAGCAGCGGTTTCGCGGGTTTCAATGAGCAGTTCTTC
>TRBJ1-1|.|few|TRBV12-3/TRBV12-4
CASSLKSPLNTEAFF
TGTGCCAGCAGTTTAAAGTCCCCTCTGAACACTGAAGCTTTCTTT
>TRBJ1-3|TRBD1|.|TRBV4-3
CASSQDRGSLRGNTIYF
TGCGCCAGCAGCCAGGACAGGGGCTCGTTGCGTGGAAACACCATATATTTT
>TRBJ2-1|.|.|TRBV3-1
CASSQEGPLPYNEQFF
TGTGCCAGCAGCCAAGAGGGGCCCCTTCCCTACAATGAGCAGTTCTTC